These T cell receptor beta chains were read from a single sample in a study of regulatory and conventional T cells in RAG deficiency. Assay: immunoSEQ multiplex PCR; the TCRdb copy retains only in-frame clones and omits some. The repertoire holds tens of thousands of clones, 90% seen once, with 5% to 6.5% in the top ten. The data also belong to a second study, concerning regulatory T cells.

Sequenced sample: CD8+ T cells sorted from blood. The source of these receptors is a human donor in good health. Both conserved end residues are part of each CDR3. D genes are given only for firm matches. Clone size is not always given. Where it is, it says once, few, many or a class for expanded clones.

j_call: TRBJ1-5
d_call: -
v_call: TRBV6-1
clone_size: -
cdr3_nt: TGTGCCAGCAGTGAAAGTCAGGGGACGCCACATCAGCCCCAGCATTTT
cdr3_aa: CASSESQGTPHQPQHF

j_call: TRBJ2-7
d_call: TRBD1
v_call: TRBV28
clone_size: once
cdr3_nt: TGTGCCAGCAGTTTACTACAGGGGAGTAGCTCCTACGAGCAGTACTTC
cdr3_aa: CASSLLQGSSSYEQYF

j_call: TRBJ1-1
d_call: -
v_call: TRBV19
clone_size: -
cdr3_nt: TGTGCCAGTAGTATTGGCGGACGGAACACTGAAGCTTTCTTT
cdr3_aa: CASSIGGRNTEAFF

j_call: TRBJ2-5
d_call: TRBD1
v_call: TRBV10-3
clone_size: -
cdr3_nt: TGTGCCATCAGTGAAGAAGGGGGCAGGGAGACCCAGTACTTC
cdr3_aa: CAISEEGGRETQYF

j_call: TRBJ1-2
d_call: TRBD1
v_call: TRBV27
clone_size: once
cdr3_nt: TGTGCCAGCAGTTTAAGGGGGACAGGGGCGTATGGCTACACCTTC
cdr3_aa: CASSLRGTGAYGYTF

j_call: TRBJ2-7
d_call: -
v_call: TRBV5-5
clone_size: -
cdr3_nt: TGTGCCAGCAGCTTGGGGACAACCTCCTACGAGCAGTACTTC
cdr3_aa: CASSLGTTSYEQYF

j_call: TRBJ2-5
d_call: -
v_call: TRBV7-9
clone_size: -
cdr3_nt: TGTGCCAGCAGCTTTCCCTTAGAGACCCAGTACTTC
cdr3_aa: CASSFPLETQYF

j_call: TRBJ2-1
d_call: TRBD2
v_call: TRBV5-1
clone_size: -
cdr3_nt: TGCGCCAGCAGCCCGGGACTAGCGGAGAAGATGTGGCAGTTCTTC
cdr3_aa: CASSPGLAEKMWQFF

j_call: TRBJ2-7
d_call: -
v_call: TRBV6-5
clone_size: -
cdr3_nt: TGTGCCAGCACTCATGGACAGTCCTACGAGCAGTACTTC
cdr3_aa: CASTHGQSYEQYF

j_call: TRBJ2-1
d_call: -
v_call: TRBV27
clone_size: -
cdr3_nt: TGTGCCAGCAGTGTAACAGGGAGCTACAATGAGCAGTTCTTC
cdr3_aa: CASSVTGSYNEQFF

j_call: TRBJ2-1
d_call: TRBD2
v_call: TRBV30
clone_size: -
cdr3_nt: TGTGCCTGGAGTGGACTAGCGTACAATGAGCAGTTCTTC
cdr3_aa: CAWSGLAYNEQFF

j_call: TRBJ1-1
d_call: -
v_call: TRBV6-5
clone_size: -
cdr3_nt: TGTGCCAGCAGTTATGAGGGAGAAGCTTTCTTT
cdr3_aa: CASSYEGEAFF

j_call: TRBJ2-6
d_call: -
v_call: TRBV30
clone_size: -
cdr3_nt: TGTGCCTGGAGTCTGGGCTCTGGGGCCAACGTCCTGACTTTC
cdr3_aa: CAWSLGSGANVLTF

j_call: TRBJ2-3
d_call: -
v_call: TRBV19
clone_size: -
cdr3_nt: TGTGCCAGTGGGATTAGCACAGATACGCAGTATTTT
cdr3_aa: CASGISTDTQYF

j_call: TRBJ2-5
d_call: TRBD1
v_call: TRBV19
clone_size: -
cdr3_nt: TGTGCCAGTAGTCTAGACAGGGAAGAGACCCAGTACTTC
cdr3_aa: CASSLDREETQYF

j_call: TRBJ1-5
d_call: -
v_call: TRBV10-3
clone_size: -
cdr3_nt: TGTGCCACCCAGCCCTCGACAAGTTCATCGCCCCAGCATTTT
cdr3_aa: CATQPSTSSSPQHF

j_call: TRBJ1-2
d_call: -
v_call: TRBV15
clone_size: -
cdr3_nt: TGTGCCACCAGCAGAGGAGGGGGGAGCCATGTAGCAGTTCGTGGCTACACCTTC
cdr3_aa: CATSRGGGSHVAVRGYTF

j_call: TRBJ2-1
d_call: -
v_call: TRBV27
clone_size: -
cdr3_nt: TGTGCCAGCAGTTCTTCCCTACCAGCGGATAGCTCCTACAATGAGCAGTTCTTC
cdr3_aa: CASSSSLPADSSYNEQFF

j_call: TRBJ1-2
d_call: -
v_call: TRBV23-1
clone_size: few
cdr3_nt: TGCGCCAGCAGTCAAAAGGTCCCCAGGACGGAAGTTATGGGCTACACCTTC
cdr3_aa: CASSQKVPRTEVMGYTF

j_call: TRBJ1-1
d_call: -
v_call: TRBV19
clone_size: few
cdr3_nt: TGTGCCAGTAAGGTGGCAGGGGCTGGCACTGAAGCTTTCTTT
cdr3_aa: CASKVAGAGTEAFF

j_call: TRBJ2-7
d_call: -
v_call: TRBV7-8
clone_size: -
cdr3_nt: TGTGCCAGCAGCTTAGGATGGGGGAACGAGCAGTACTTC
cdr3_aa: CASSLGWGNEQYF

j_call: TRBJ1-5
d_call: -
v_call: TRBV7-2
clone_size: -
cdr3_nt: TGTGCCAGCAGCTTAGAGGGGTTGACGCATCAGCCCCAGCATTTT
cdr3_aa: CASSLEGLTHQPQHF

j_call: TRBJ1-2
d_call: -
v_call: TRBV13
clone_size: -
cdr3_nt: TGTGCCAGCAGCTTAGTGAATTATGGCTACACCTTC
cdr3_aa: CASSLVNYGYTF

j_call: TRBJ2-7
d_call: -
v_call: TRBV5-1
clone_size: -
cdr3_nt: TGCGCCAGCAGCGTTCAGGACAGTCCCTACGAGCAGTACTTC
cdr3_aa: CASSVQDSPYEQYF

j_call: TRBJ2-5
d_call: TRBD2
v_call: TRBV7-3
clone_size: -
cdr3_nt: TGTGCCAGCAGCTTAAGGAGCGGGGGGGCCCAAGAGACCCAGTACTTC
cdr3_aa: CASSLRSGGAQETQYF

j_call: TRBJ1-6
d_call: TRBD1
v_call: TRBV19
clone_size: -
cdr3_nt: TGTGCCAGTAGTATAGTGGCAGGGGGGTATTCACCCCTCCACTTT
cdr3_aa: CASSIVAGGYSPLHF

j_call: TRBJ1-4
d_call: TRBD1
v_call: TRBV7-3
clone_size: -
cdr3_nt: TGTGCCAGCCTGTGCGACAGGGGTTTTGAAAAACTGTTTTTT
cdr3_aa: CASLCDRGFEKLFF

j_call: TRBJ2-1
d_call: -
v_call: TRBV28
clone_size: -
cdr3_nt: TGTGCCAGCAGTTTATACGAAAGGAGGGACAATGAGCAGTTCTTC
cdr3_aa: CASSLYERRDNEQFF

j_call: TRBJ1-1
d_call: -
v_call: TRBV4-1
clone_size: -
cdr3_nt: TGCGCCAGCAGCCAAGATAGGTCTTCGGTGCTGCGGAACACTGAAGCTTTCTTT
cdr3_aa: CASSQDRSSVLRNTEAFF

j_call: TRBJ1-5
d_call: TRBD1
v_call: TRBV4-1
clone_size: -
cdr3_nt: TGCGCCAGCAGTTCCGGGACAGGGTTTCAGCCCCAGCATTTT
cdr3_aa: CASSSGTGFQPQHF

j_call: TRBJ2-3
d_call: -
v_call: TRBV10-1
clone_size: few
cdr3_nt: TGCGCCAGCAGTGAGTCTTTGGCCGGCACAGATACGCAGTATTTT
cdr3_aa: CASSESLAGTDTQYF

j_call: TRBJ1-1
d_call: -
v_call: TRBV6-5
clone_size: -
cdr3_nt: TGTGCCAGCAGACAACAGGAGAACACTGAAGCTTTCTTT
cdr3_aa: CASRQQENTEAFF

j_call: TRBJ1-2
d_call: -
v_call: TRBV6-5
clone_size: -
cdr3_nt: TGTGCCAGCAGCTCGGGTTCCCCAAGGGATGGCTACACCTTC
cdr3_aa: CASSSGSPRDGYTF

j_call: TRBJ1-6
d_call: -
v_call: TRBV28
clone_size: few
cdr3_nt: TGTGCCAGCGGATACAGCTCCTATAATTCACCCCTCCACTTT
cdr3_aa: CASGYSSYNSPLHF

j_call: TRBJ2-1
d_call: -
v_call: TRBV27
clone_size: -
cdr3_nt: TGTGCCAGCAGTCTCGGGGGGCGTGGTGAGCAGTTCTTC
cdr3_aa: CASSLGGRGEQFF

j_call: TRBJ2-7
d_call: -
v_call: TRBV5-4
clone_size: -
cdr3_nt: TGTGCCAGCCTTGACGACGGAGCCTACGAGCAGTACTTC
cdr3_aa: CASLDDGAYEQYF

j_call: TRBJ2-7
d_call: -
v_call: TRBV19
clone_size: -
cdr3_nt: TGTGCCAGTAGTATGGGAGGAAACTACGAGCAGTACTTC
cdr3_aa: CASSMGGNYEQYF

j_call: TRBJ1-2
d_call: -
v_call: TRBV11-2
clone_size: -
cdr3_nt: TGTGCCAGCAGCCCTCGATCCGGGGACGGCTACACCTTC
cdr3_aa: CASSPRSGDGYTF